This T cell receptor beta chain was sequenced during a study of T cell responses to AZD1222 COVID-19 vaccine. Trimming took off 2 bases at V and 0 bases at J, with 11 bases between the two ends. CDR1 SGHTA and CDR2 FQGTGA come from the germline V gene. The CDR3 totals 15 residues. On this clone itself: Its antigen is not identified.

Sequencing was performed with immunoSEQ multiplex PCR; in TCRdb, only in-frame clones are kept and a portion is missing. The sample carries roughly 100,000 clones, roughly 86% recorded once. Study results and limitations: Repertoire sampling was restricted to post-peak T cell response timepoints. Per reports, nearly half of all spike-specific TCRs target regions that are unmutated in variants. Compared with day 0, the breadth and depth of the Spike-specific TCR repertoire rose significantly after two doses of AZD1222.

The rearrangement joins TRBV7-3 to TRBJ2-7; D might be TRBD1 (6 bases). The sample in question was peripheral blood, obtained 28 days after the second AZD1222 dose. This receptor was identified in an adult who received the AZD1222 COVID-19 vaccine. CDR3 nucleotides: TGTGCCAGCAGCTTAGGGATAGGGGGCTCCTACGAGCAGTACTTC. Amino acid sequence: CASSLGIGGSYEQYF.